A single sample is the source of the 11 T cell receptor beta chains below, sequenced in a study of T cells in localized non-small cell lung cancer (dated by TCRdb to 2018 to 2021). Libraries were made using the immunoSEQ multiplex PCR assay. Here the immuneACCESS table is served through TCRdb, limited to in-frame sequences with V and J called. Missing clones are a known gap in these copies; in checked studies unresolved V genes cover under half, and the rest lacks a known reason. Present in this sample are approximately 31,000 clones, about four fifths of which were seen just once. The top ten clones comprise less than 45% of the sample. The sequencing used peripheral blood, collected before any cancer treatment. The receptors shown here come from a male donor aged 60 or over with stage II squamous cell lung carcinoma.

The chain has TRBV2 and TRBJ2-5; TRBD1 aligns across 7 bases. This CDR3 has 14 amino acids. V gave up 8 bases and J gave up 3 bases; unmatched junction bases: 9. Germline V gene lookup returns CDR1 SNHLY and CDR2 FYNNEI. The CDR3 region has the DNA TGTGCCAGCGGCCGACAGGGATGGGAAGAGACCCAGTACTTC. Its protein is CASGRQGWEETQYF.

The chain recombines TRBV9 with TRBJ2-2, with TRBD2 as a possible D gene (5 bases). Trimming took off 4 bases at V and 4 bases at J, with 17 bases between the two ends. The germline V gene encodes CDR1 SGDLS and CDR2 YYNGEE. This CDR3 has 16 residues. The CDR3 sequence is CASSPLAGMGTGELFF. CDR3 sequence (DNA): TGTGCCAGCAGCCCCCTAGCCGGGATGGGCACCGGGGAGCTGTTTTTT.

The rearrangement uses TRBV11-2 and TRBJ2-5, with D maybe TRBD1 (6 bases). This CDR3 has 17 residues. Per the germline V gene, CDR1 is SGHAT and CDR2 is FQNNGV. Trimming shortened V by 4 bases and J by 5 bases, and 23 bases separated the two germline ends. In DNA, the CDR3 is TGTGCCAGCAGCTCTCTAGGATCGGGACATCTAGGGGAGACCCAGTACTTC. This sequence encodes CASSSLGSGHLGETQYF.

The rearrangement joins TRBV19 to TRBJ1-4, with D possibly TRBD1 on 5 matching bases. Germline loops: CDR1 LNHDA, CDR2 SQIVND (reference sequence). Deletions cut 5 bases from V and 0 bases from J, with 7 bases between. The length of the CDR3 is 14 residues. The CDR3 sequence: CASSSGATNEKLFF. The CDR3, as DNA: TGTGCCAGTAGTTCGGGGGCAACTAATGAAAAACTGTTTTTT.

The chain has TRBV6-5 and TRBJ2-3; D is possibly TRBD2 (6 bases). The V and J ends lost 7 bases and 5 bases respectively, with 13 bases between them. There are 13 residues in the CDR3. Germline CDR1 and CDR2: MNHEY and SVGAGI. In DNA form, the CDR3 reads TGTGCCAGCAAGAGCGGGTGGTTAGATACGCAGTATTTT. This codes for CASKSGWLDTQYF.

The chain is built from TRBV7-2 and TRBJ2-5, with 11 bases that match TRBD2. The germline CDR1 and CDR2 sequences are SGHTA and FQGNSA. With 1 base clipped from V and 4 bases from J, the junction kept 8 bases outside the gene matches. The CDR3 has 17 amino acids. CDR3 DNA sequence: TGTGCCAGCAGCTTAGGGGTTAGCGGGGGGGCCAGAGAGACCCAGTACTTC. It yields the protein CASSLGVSGGARETQYF.

There are a few counts of this clone. This chain uses TRBV7-9 with TRBJ2-7; D is perhaps TRBD2 (6 bases). Germline V gene lookup returns CDR1 SEHNR and CDR2 FQNEAQ (reference sequence). There are 15 residues in the CDR3. The V end lost 0 bases, the J end lost 3 bases, and 12 bases lay between the germline ends. CDR3 DNA sequence: TGTGCCAGCAGCTTAGCGGGGGGTCTCGGCTACGAGCAGTACTTC. Residues: CASSLAGGLGYEQYF. The full variable domain, completed using reference TRBV7-9 and TRBJ2-7, is DTGVSQNPRHKITKRGQNVTFRCDPISEHNRLYWYRQTLGQGPEFLTYFQNEAQLEKSRLLSDRFSAERPKGSFSTLEIQRTEQGDSAMYLCASSLAGGLGYEQYFGPGTRLTVT.

V usage is TRBV4-3 and J usage is TRBJ2-1, with TRBD2 identical over 7 bases. CDR3 length: 15 residues. Germline V gives CDR1 LGHNA, CDR2 YSLEER. J was trimmed by 9 bases and V by 3 bases; bases with no gene match: 11. CDR3 amino acids: CASSQVMRGEGEQFF. CDR3 nucleotide sequence: TGCGCCAGCAGCCAGGTTATGCGAGGGGAGGGTGAGCAGTTCTTC.

This clone was recorded a few times. The chain carries TRBV28 and TRBJ2-2; D is unresolved. V lost 5 bases and J 6 bases, leaving 4 bases between the germline ends. The CDR3 consists of 11 residues. CDR1 is MDHEN and CDR2 is SYDVKM in the germline V gene. CDR3 sequence: CASSGSGELFF. The CDR3 DNA follows: TGTGCCAGCAGTGGATCCGGGGAGCTGTTTTTT.

V gene TRBV7-2 combines with J gene TRBJ2-2, with D tentatively TRBD1 (5 bases). CDR3 size: 14 residues. Between the trimmed V and J ends, which lost 0 bases and 3 bases, there was a span of 5 bases. CDR1 and CDR2 (germline): SGHTA, FQGNSA. The CDR3 DNA is TGTGCCAGCAGCTTAGCGACAGACACCGGGGAGCTGTTTTTT. Its protein is CASSLATDTGELFF.

The V and J genes are TRBV18 and TRBJ1-1; 7 nucleotides align to TRBD1. Unmatched junction bases numbered 7, after V lost 5 bases and J lost 4 bases. The CDR3 extends over 14 amino acids. CDR1 is KGHSH and CDR2 is LQKENI in the germline V gene. CDR3 sequence: CASSVTGKGTEAFF. The DNA for the CDR3 is TGTGCCAGCTCAGTGACAGGGAAGGGCACTGAAGCTTTCTTT.